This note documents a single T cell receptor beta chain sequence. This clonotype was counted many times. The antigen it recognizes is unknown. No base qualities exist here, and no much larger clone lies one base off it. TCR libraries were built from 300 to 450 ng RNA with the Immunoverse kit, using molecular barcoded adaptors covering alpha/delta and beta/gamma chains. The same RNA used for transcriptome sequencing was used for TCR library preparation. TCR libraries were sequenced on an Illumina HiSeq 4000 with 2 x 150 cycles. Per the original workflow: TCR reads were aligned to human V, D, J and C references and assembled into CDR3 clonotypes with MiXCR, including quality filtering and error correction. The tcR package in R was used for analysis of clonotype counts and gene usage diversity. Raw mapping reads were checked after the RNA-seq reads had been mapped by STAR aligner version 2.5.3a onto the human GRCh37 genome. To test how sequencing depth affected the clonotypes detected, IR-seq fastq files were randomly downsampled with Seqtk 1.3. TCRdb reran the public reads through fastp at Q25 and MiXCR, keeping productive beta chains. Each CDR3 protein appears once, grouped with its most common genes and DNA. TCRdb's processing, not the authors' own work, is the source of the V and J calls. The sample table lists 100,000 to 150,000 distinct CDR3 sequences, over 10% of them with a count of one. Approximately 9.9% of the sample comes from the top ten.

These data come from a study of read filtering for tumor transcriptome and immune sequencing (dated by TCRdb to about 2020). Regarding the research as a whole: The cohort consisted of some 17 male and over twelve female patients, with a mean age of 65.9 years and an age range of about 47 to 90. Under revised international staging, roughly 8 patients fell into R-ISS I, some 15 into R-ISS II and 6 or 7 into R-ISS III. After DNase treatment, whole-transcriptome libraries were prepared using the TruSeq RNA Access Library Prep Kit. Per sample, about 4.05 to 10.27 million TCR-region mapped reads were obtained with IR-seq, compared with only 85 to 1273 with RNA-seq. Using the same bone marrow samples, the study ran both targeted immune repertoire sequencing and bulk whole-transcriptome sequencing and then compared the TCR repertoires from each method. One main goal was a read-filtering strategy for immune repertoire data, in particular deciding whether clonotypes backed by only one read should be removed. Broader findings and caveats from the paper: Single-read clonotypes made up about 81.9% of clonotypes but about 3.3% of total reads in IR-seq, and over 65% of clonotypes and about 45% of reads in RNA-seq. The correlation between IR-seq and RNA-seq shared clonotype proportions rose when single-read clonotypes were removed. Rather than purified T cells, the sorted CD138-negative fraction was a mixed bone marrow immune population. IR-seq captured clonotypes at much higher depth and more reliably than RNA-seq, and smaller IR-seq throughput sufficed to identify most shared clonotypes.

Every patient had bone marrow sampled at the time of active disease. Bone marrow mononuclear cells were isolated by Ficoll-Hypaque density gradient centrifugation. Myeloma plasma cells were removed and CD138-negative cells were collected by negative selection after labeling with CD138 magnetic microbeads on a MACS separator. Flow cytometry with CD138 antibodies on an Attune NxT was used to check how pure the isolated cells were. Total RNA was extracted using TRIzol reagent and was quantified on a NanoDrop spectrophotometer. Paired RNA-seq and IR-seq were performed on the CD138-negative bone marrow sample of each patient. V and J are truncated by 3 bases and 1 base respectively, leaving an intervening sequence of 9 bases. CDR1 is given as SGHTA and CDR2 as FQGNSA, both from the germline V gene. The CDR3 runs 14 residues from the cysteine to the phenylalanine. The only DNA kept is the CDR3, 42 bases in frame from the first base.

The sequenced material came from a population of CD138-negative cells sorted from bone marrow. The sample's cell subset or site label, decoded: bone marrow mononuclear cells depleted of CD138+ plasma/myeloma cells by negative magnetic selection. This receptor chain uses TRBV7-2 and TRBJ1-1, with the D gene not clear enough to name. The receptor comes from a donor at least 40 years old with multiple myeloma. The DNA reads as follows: TGTGCCAGCAGCTTTAAGAGTTCGAACACTGAAGCTTTCTTT. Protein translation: CASSFKSSNTEAFF.